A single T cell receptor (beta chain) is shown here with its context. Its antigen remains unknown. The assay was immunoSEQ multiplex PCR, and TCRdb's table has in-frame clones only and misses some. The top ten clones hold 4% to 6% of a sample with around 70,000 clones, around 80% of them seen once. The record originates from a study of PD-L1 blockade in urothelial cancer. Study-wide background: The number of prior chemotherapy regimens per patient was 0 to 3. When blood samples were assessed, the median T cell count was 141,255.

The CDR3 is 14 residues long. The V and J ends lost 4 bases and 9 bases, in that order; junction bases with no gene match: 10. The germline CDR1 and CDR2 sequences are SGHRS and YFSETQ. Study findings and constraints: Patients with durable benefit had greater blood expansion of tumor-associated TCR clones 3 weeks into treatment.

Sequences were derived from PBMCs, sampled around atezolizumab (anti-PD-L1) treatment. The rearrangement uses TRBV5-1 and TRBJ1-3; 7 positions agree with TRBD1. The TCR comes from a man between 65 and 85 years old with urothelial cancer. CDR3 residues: CASSPRQGQGTIYF. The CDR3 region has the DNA TGCGCCAGCAGCCCAAGACAGGGCCAGGGCACCATATATTTT.